The T cell receptor beta chain under discussion was sequenced for a study of brain T cells in children with intractable seizures. Documented time point: blood from clinic visit 5 months post-surgery; TSC patient then seizure free. Per germline, CDR1 MGHRA and CDR2 YSYEKL. This CDR3 region has 15 residues. V was trimmed by 1 base and J by 5 bases, leaving 14 bases between them. Assay: immunoSEQ multiplex PCR; the TCRdb copy retains only in-frame clones and omits some. The sample contains 340,000 or so clones, over 90% of which appear only once. This chain connects TRBV4-1 to TRBJ2-5, with D maybe TRBD2 (6 bases). Material: peripheral blood, obtained approximately 5 months after surgery. This clonotype was obtained from a boy younger than two with tuberous sclerosis and intractable seizures. CDR3 nucleotide sequence: TGCGCCAGCAGCCAAGTCCAAACTAGCAGGGAGACCCAGTACTTC. Encoded protein: CASSQVQTSRETQYF.